The 20 T cell receptor beta chains below were found in one sample sequenced in a study of shared clonotypes between healthy human individuals. Sequenced by immunoSEQ multiplex PCR; TCRdb stores in-frame clones only, minus some. Here the sample spans approximately 2.5 million clones, just over 90% being singletons. The specimen was naive CD4+ T cells sorted from blood. Subset reported: CD45RA+ positively selected. These receptors all stem from a man aged 18 to 29 in good health.

This clone appeared once. The rearrangement joins TRBV7-2 to TRBJ2-5; tentatively, D is TRBD2 (6 bases). Trimming left V 0 bases short and J 4 bases short, with 9 bases between. This CDR3 spans 14 amino acids. Germline V gene data show CDR1 as SGHTA and CDR2 as FQGNSA. CDR3 in amino acids: CASSLAEGTETQYF. CDR3 nucleotide sequence: TGTGCCAGCAGCTTAGCGGAGGGGACAGAGACCCAGTACTTC.

The rearrangement uses TRBV28 and TRBJ1-1, with a possible D match to TRBD1 (6 bases). Trimming took off 2 bases at V and 2 bases at J, with 12 bases between the two ends. Per germline, CDR1 MDHEN and CDR2 SYDVKM. The length of the CDR3 is 15 residues. CDR3 protein: CASSLRGAGNTEAFF. In DNA form, the CDR3 reads TGTGCCAGCAGTTTAAGGGGGGCAGGTAACACTGAAGCTTTCTTT.

The V call is TRBV7-9, the J call TRBJ1-2, with 7 bases identical to TRBD1. Unmatched junction bases numbered 3, after V lost 1 base and J lost 7 bases. The CDR3 is 13 amino acids. Germline CDR1 and CDR2: SEHNR and FQNEAQ (reference sequence). CDR3 in amino acids: CASSLEHRGGYTF. In DNA, the CDR3 is TGTGCCAGCAGCTTAGAACACAGGGGTGGCTACACCTTC. Looking up the rest from reference TRBV7-9 and TRBJ1-2 gives the full variable domain: DTGVSQNPRHKITKRGQNVTFRCDPISEHNRLYWYRQTLGQGPEFLTYFQNEAQLEKSRLLSDRFSAERPKGSFSTLEIQRTEQGDSAMYLCASSLEHRGGYTFGSGTRLTVV.

The chain employs TRBV15 and TRBJ2-2; D is unclear. From germline, CDR1 is LNHNV and CDR2 YYDKDF (reference sequence). The germline V and J ends were trimmed by 1 base and 5 bases, with 17 bases remaining between them. The CDR3 is 17 amino acids. CDR3 loop: CATSRAQVLGWTGELFF. The CDR3, as DNA: TGTGCCACCAGCAGAGCTCAAGTACTTGGGTGGACCGGGGAGCTGTTTTTT.

The genes are TRBV10-3 and TRBJ1-4; TRBD1 matches at 8 bases. Germline CDR1 ENHRY, CDR2 SYGVKD. V lost 6 bases to trimming and J lost 3 bases; unmatched junction nucleotides: 3. CDR3 length: 14 residues. DNA for the CDR3: TGTGCCATCAGCCCGGGACAGGCTAATGAAAAACTGTTTTTT. Protein: CAISPGQANEKLFF.

With respect to this clone: The same CDR3 is also encoded by other DNA sequences in this sample. The chain couples TRBV7-2 to TRBJ2-7; 11 bases are shared with TRBD2. Losses at the gene ends were 5 bases for V and 4 bases for J; bases not matched to a gene: 1. The V gene's germline CDR1 is SGHTA and CDR2 FQGNSA. The CDR3 contains 13 residues. The CDR3 reads CASSRTSGYEQYF. CDR3 bases: TGTGCCAGCAGCCGGACTAGCGGGTACGAGCAGTACTTC.

The chain links TRBV6-6 to TRBJ1-1; 7 positions agree with TRBD1. Germline lookup yields CDR1 MNHNY and CDR2 SVGAGI (reference sequence). There are 14 residues in the CDR3. J gave up 1 base and V 5 bases, and 4 bases lay outside the gene matches. This CDR3 is CASSQGGSNTEAFF. In nucleotides, the CDR3 is TGTGCCAGCAGTCAAGGGGGCTCGAACACTGAAGCTTTCTTT.

The rearrangement links TRBV18 to TRBJ2-5, with 7 nucleotides matching TRBD1. The CDR3 has 15 residues. With 4 bases clipped from V and 2 bases from J, the junction kept 7 bases outside the gene matches. Germline V gene data show CDR1 as KGHSH and CDR2 as LQKENI. In DNA, the CDR3 is TGTGCCAGCTCACGCTATACAGGGGAACAAGAGACCCAGTACTTC. Its translation: CASSRYTGEQETQYF.

The DNA of the CDR3 is TGTGCCAGCAGCTTGGTGGCGGGAGTGAAATACAATGAGCAGTTCTTC. Amino acids: CASSLVAGVKYNEQFF. The genes are TRBV5-6 and TRBJ2-1; TRBD2 aligns across 7 bases. The germline V gene encodes CDR1 SGHDT and CDR2 YYEEEE. With V trimmed by 0 bases and J by 4 bases, 7 bases remained unmatched. This CDR3 is built from 16 residues.

The chain links TRBV7-8 to TRBJ2-3, with D uncertain. Germline CDR1 reads SGHVS; CDR2 reads FQNEAQ. Trimming took 1 base from V and 1 from J, leaving 6 bases between them. The CDR3 is 14 amino acids. CDR3 in amino acids: CASSLGSGTDTQYF. The CDR3 nucleotides are TGTGCCAGCAGCTTAGGTTCGGGCACAGATACGCAGTATTTT.

V gene TRBV10-1 combines with J gene TRBJ1-1; D unclear. V was clipped by 6 bases and J by 4 bases, with 15 bases between them. Germline V gene sequence: CDR1 WNHNN, CDR2 SYGVQD (reference sequence). The CDR3 consists of 14 residues. The CDR3 sequence is CASSMATTTTEAFF. CDR3 nucleotide sequence: TGCGCCAGCAGCATGGCCACAACGACCACTGAAGCTTTCTTT.

The V gene is TRBV6-5, the J gene TRBJ2-7; 8 nucleotides align to TRBD1. The germline gives CDR1 MNHEY, CDR2 SVGAGI. After removal of 6 bases from V and 2 bases from J, the junction contained 6 bases not matched to a gene. The CDR3 has 14 amino acids. The CDR3 nucleotides are TGTGCCAGCAGGCTAGGACAGGGTGCCTACGAGCAGTACTTC. Translating gives CASRLGQGAYEQYF.

This clone was seen only once. Other DNA sequences from this sample encode an identical CDR3 as well. The chain carries TRBV11-2 and TRBJ2-7; no definite D call. Germline V gene data show CDR1 as SGHAT and CDR2 as FQNNGV. CDR3 length equals 12 residues. V lost 1 base and J lost 3, with 4 bases in between. The CDR3 coding sequence is TGTGCCAGCAGCTTAGTGGGCTACGAGCAGTACTTC. Its translation is CASSLVGYEQYF.

This clone was picked up a small number of times. Other DNA sequences from this sample encode an identical CDR3 as well. The chain joins TRBV18 to TRBJ1-4; D gene unclear. The germline CDR1 and CDR2 sequences are KGHSH and LQKENI. There are 13 residues in the CDR3. The V gene lost 4 bases and the J gene lost 0 bases, with 3 bases spanning the gap. Here the CDR3 DNA reads TGTGCCAGCTCACAGGCAACTAATGAAAAACTGTTTTTT. Amino acid sequence: CASSQATNEKLFF. Filled out from reference TRBV18 and TRBJ1-4, the complete variable domain reads NAGVMQNPRHLVRRRGQEARLRCSPMKGHSHVYWYRQLPEEGLKFMVYLQKENIIDESGMPKERFSAEFPKEGPSILRIQQVVRGDSAAYFCASSQATNEKLFFGSGTQLSVL.

The rearrangement uses TRBV27 and TRBJ2-7; D tentatively fits TRBD1 or TRBD2 (5 bases each). CDR3 length: 13 amino acids. CDR1 and CDR2 from the germline V gene are MNHEY and SMNVEV (reference sequence). V shed 6 bases and J shed 4 bases, with 13 bases lying between them. As DNA, the CDR3 is TGTGCCAGCAGCCCTGGGGGTCGATACGAGCAGTACTTC. It codes for CASSPGGRYEQYF.

CDR3 region: CASSFGQGDTEAFF. In DNA, the CDR3 is TGTGCCAGCAGCTTCGGACAGGGAGACACTGAAGCTTTCTTT. J is TRBJ1-1 and V is TRBV7-6, with TRBD1 matching 8 bases. The germline V gene encodes CDR1 SGHVS and CDR2 FNYEAQ. The trim removed 3 bases at V and 3 bases at J, leaving 3 bases unmatched. This CDR3 contains 14 residues.

In regard to this clone: The same CDR3 arises from other DNA sequences in this sample as well. The chain couples TRBV6-6 to TRBJ2-5; D perhaps matches TRBD1 (5 bases). Deletions cut 2 bases from V and 1 base from J, with 5 bases between. The CDR3 is made up of 13 amino acids. Germline loops: CDR1 MNHNY, CDR2 SVGAGI (reference sequence). This chain's CDR3 is CASSYRGQETQYF. The CDR3 bases are TGTGCCAGCAGTTACAGGGGCCAAGAGACCCAGTACTTC.

The V call is TRBV2, the J call TRBJ2-1, with no clear D. The germline CDR1 and CDR2 sequences are SNHLY and FYNNEI. V was trimmed by 4 bases and J by 9 bases, leaving 19 bases between them. The CDR3 contains 15 residues. CDR3 in amino acids: CASSAQPLAIIEQFF. The CDR3 bases are TGTGCCAGCAGTGCACAGCCCCTGGCAATTATTGAGCAGTTCTTC.

The rearrangement links TRBV19 to TRBJ1-6; no definite D call. CDR1 is LNHDA and CDR2 is SQIVND in the germline V gene (reference sequence). The CDR3 sequence is 16 residues long. V was clipped by 2 bases and J by 0 bases, with 8 bases between them. The CDR3 loop is CASSIQAGSYNSPLHF. In nucleotides, the CDR3 is TGTGCCAGTAGTATACAGGCAGGCTCCTATAATTCACCCCTCCACTTT.

The genes are TRBV5-1 and TRBJ1-6, with D possibly TRBD1 on 5 matching bases. The CDR3 runs to 16 residues. V was trimmed by 0 bases and J by 10 bases, leaving 17 bases between them. CDR1 is SGHRS, CDR2 YFSETQ, per germline. CDR3 nucleotide sequence: TGCGCCAGCAGCTTGGCCTCCCAGGGAGCTTGGTCACCCCTCCACTTT. Translating gives CASSLASQGAWSPLHF.